What follows are 19 T cell receptor beta chains derived from one specimen sequenced in a study of T cells in women clearing cervical HPV infection. Here immunoSEQ multiplex PCR was the method, and the copy in TCRdb shows in-frame clones only, minus some. The table for this sample gives tens of thousands of clones. The source material was blood buffy coat. These TCRs come from a woman between 18 and 70 years old with a cervical HPV16 infection that either progressed to CIN3+ or cleared (not recorded which).

Comments on this clone: The junction differs from germline at one of its ends, possibly a read error. The missing CDR3 end, 3 residues past where the read stops, is filled in from the germline J gene. The chain is built from TRBV5-1 and TRBJ2-7, with D perhaps matching TRBD2 (6 bases). This CDR3 has 15 amino acids. The germline CDR1 and CDR2 sequences are SGHRS and YFSETQ. CDR3 protein: CVSSLSGPGSYEQYF. CDR3 bases read: TGCGTCAGCAGTCTTAGCGGACCGGGCTCCTACGAG.

Details on this clone: The read gets to within 3 residues of the CDR3 end, and the germline J gene fills in the rest. The V call is TRBV20-1, the J call TRBJ2-7, with 9 nucleotides matching TRBD1. With 6 bases clipped from V and 2 bases from J, the junction kept 11 bases outside the gene matches. The germline V gene has CDR1 DFQATT and CDR2 SNEGSKA (reference sequence). CDR3 length: 15 amino acids. The CDR3 DNA, read in part, is TGCAGTGCCCTCGGACAGGGGCGAACTGCCTACGAG. It specifies CSALGQGRTAYE. In full, the CDR3 is CSALGQGRTAYEQYF.

A remark on this clone: The CDR3 is cut off 3 residues early in the read; its end comes from the germline J gene. The rearrangement links TRBV20-1 to TRBJ2-3, with a possible D match to TRBD2 (6 bases). Per the germline V gene, CDR1 is DFQATT and CDR2 is SNEGSKA (reference sequence). The V end was cut by 1 base, the J end by 4 bases, with 24 bases between. The CDR3 is 18 residues long. Here the CDR3 reads CSARAPMAGSVGADTQYF. The CDR3 DNA, read in part, is TGCAGTGCTAGAGCCCCCATGGCGGGAAGTGTCGGGGCAGATACG.

Points on this clone: Read coverage stops 3 residues before the CDR3 terminus; the germline J gene supplies the remainder. The chain employs TRBV12-3 or TRBV12-4 and TRBJ2-3; unclear D gene. V was pared by 6 bases and J by 4 bases, with 8 bases between. The CDR3 loop spans 12 amino acids. The sequenced part of the CDR3 DNA is TGTGCCAGCAGATTTGACTCAGATACG. Translation: CASRFDSDT. The whole CDR3 is CASRFDSDTQYF.

As concerns this clone: Sequencing ends 3 residues short of the CDR3 end; the germline J gene provides the rest. The chain carries TRBV27 and TRBJ2-1, with 11 bases fitting TRBD2. Germline lookup yields CDR1 MNHEY and CDR2 SMNVEV (reference sequence). The V gene end was trimmed by 4 bases and the J gene end by 5 bases; junction bases not matched to a gene: 4. This CDR3 contains 15 residues. The CDR3 loop is CASSSLAGVNNEQFF. CDR3 DNA (partial): TGTGCCAGCAGTTCACTAGCGGGGGTAAACAATGAG.

In regard to this clone: The DNA ends 3 residues before the CDR3 does, and the rest of the CDR3 is filled in from the germline J gene. V and J are TRBV20-1 and TRBJ2-7; 8 positions agree with TRBD2. CDR3 length equals 12 residues. Germline V gene data show CDR1 as DFQATT and CDR2 as SNEGSKA (reference sequence). V was pared by 7 bases and J by 5 bases, with 7 bases of the junction left unmatched. CDR3 DNA (partial): TGCAGTGGCGGGAGGCTTTTCCACGAG. It codes for CSGGRLFHE. In full, the CDR3 reads CSGGRLFHEQYF.

A note on this clone: Sequencing ends 3 residues short of the CDR3 end; the germline J gene provides the rest. The V call is TRBV5-1, the J call TRBJ2-7; D call uncertain. Germline CDR1 SGHRS, CDR2 YFSETQ. This CDR3 comprises 15 residues. V was cut by 0 bases and J by 3 bases, with 13 bases left in between. The CDR3 protein is CASSLAGPRYYEQYF. The part of the CDR3 DNA that was read is TGCGCCAGCAGCTTGGCAGGCCCCCGCTACTACGAG.

Points on this clone: Coverage ceases 3 residues before the CDR3 finishes, and the germline J gene fills in the end. The V gene is TRBV20-1, the J gene TRBJ2-5; 10 bases are a match to TRBD2. From germline, CDR1 is DFQATT and CDR2 SNEGSKA (reference sequence). This CDR3 is built from 17 residues. With V trimmed by 5 bases and J by 5 bases, 17 bases remained unmatched. CDR3 DNA, as far as it was read: TGCAGTGCTGGGGGGGGTGGGGTAGCGGGAGGTTCGGAGACC. It yields the protein CSAGGGGVAGGSET. The whole CDR3 protein is CSAGGGGVAGGSETQYF.

With respect to this clone: The CDR3 end lies 3 residues beyond the end of the read and is filled in from the germline J gene. This rearrangement joins TRBV19 to TRBJ2-3, with 8 positions matching TRBD2. V dropped 6 bases and J dropped 7; count of bases not matched to a gene: 6. The V gene's germline CDR1 is LNHDA and CDR2 SQIVND (reference sequence). The CDR3 extends over 13 amino acids. The DNA read from the CDR3 is TGTGCCAGTAGCGAGACGGGGGGGAATACG. Protein sequence: CASSETGGNT. The complete CDR3 reads CASSETGGNTQYF.

Turning to this clone: The CDR3 end is not reached by the read, which stops 3 residues before it; the germline J gene fills it in. The chain combines TRBV28 with TRBJ2-2, with a tentative D call TRBD2 (5 bases). CDR3 length equals 16 residues. Germline V gene lookup returns CDR1 MDHEN and CDR2 SYDVKM. V gave up 5 bases and J gave up 4 bases, with 17 bases separating them. Incomplete CDR3 DNA: TGTGCCAGCAGTAAATTCGCCGGGGTCGGCACCGGGGAG. Protein product: CASSKFAGVGTGE. The full CDR3 is CASSKFAGVGTGELFF.

About this clone: The read ends 3 residues shy of where the CDR3 ends; the end is completed using the germline J gene. V is TRBV6-2 or TRBV6-3 and J is TRBJ2-5; D gene unclear. The CDR3 has 17 amino acids. Germline CDR1 reads MNHEY; CDR2 reads SVGEGT. V was pared by 2 bases and J by 2 bases, with 18 bases between. Partial CDR3 DNA: TGTGCCAGCAGTTACAGTTATCATACAGTAATACAAGAGACC. Its translation is CASSYSYHTVIQET. The CDR3 reads in full as CASSYSYHTVIQETQYF.

Of note for this clone: The read ends 3 residues before the CDR3 terminus; that terminus is restored from the germline J gene. The rearrangement links TRBV20-1 to TRBJ2-7; 9 positions agree with TRBD2. The CDR3 covers 14 residues. Trimming at V came to 5 bases and at J to 0 bases, leaving 5 bases not matched to a gene. In germline, CDR1 is DFQATT, CDR2 SNEGSKA (reference sequence). The CDR3 region is CSAYRLAASYEQYF. The covered CDR3 bases are TGCAGTGCTTACCGACTAGCGGCCTCCTACGAG.

Regarding this clone: From the germline J gene comes the end of the CDR3, since the read stops 3 residues before it. This rearrangement joins TRBV19 to TRBJ2-1; 7 nucleotides match TRBD2. The CDR3 totals 17 residues. Trimming took 3 bases from V and 0 from J; bases not matched to a gene: 8. Germline V gene data show CDR1 as LNHDA and CDR2 as SQIVND (reference sequence). CDR3 sequence: CASSITTGGSSYNEQFF. CDR3 DNA (partial): TGTGCCAGTAGTATCACCACGGGCGGGAGCTCCTACAATGAG.

Concerning this clone: The sequence runs out 3 residues before the end of the CDR3; the remainder is reconstructed from the germline J gene. The rearrangement uses TRBV2 and TRBJ2-1, with D uncertain. The CDR3 has 13 residues. The germline V gene encodes CDR1 SNHLY and CDR2 FYNNEI. The V gene lost 8 bases and the J gene lost 1 base, with 9 bases spanning the gap. The DNA read from the CDR3 is TGTGCCAGCTGTCTAGATTCCTACAATGAG. Protein product: CASCLDSYNE. The whole CDR3 protein is CASCLDSYNEQFF.

Worth noting for this clone: The read stops 3 residues short of the end of the CDR3; the missing end is completed from the germline J gene. This chain uses TRBV28 with TRBJ1-1; D unclear. Germline V gene sequence: CDR1 MDHEN, CDR2 SYDVKM. Trimming took 6 bases from V and 1 from J, leaving 15 bases between them. The CDR3 consists of 15 residues. CDR3 DNA, as far as it was read: TGTGCCAGCAGGATAAACGACATGCCGAACACTGAA. This sequence encodes CASRINDMPNTE. The whole CDR3 reads CASRINDMPNTEAFF.

Comment on this clone: Read sequence stops 3 residues before the CDR3 end, and the germline J gene provides the missing end. This chain uses TRBV9 with TRBJ1-1; tentatively, D is TRBD1 (6 bases). The V gene's germline CDR1 is SGDLS and CDR2 YYNGEE. Trimming removed 0 bases at V and 4 bases at J, with 13 bases between. The CDR3 totals 15 residues. CDR3 sequence reads: CASSVGGLGFTEAFF. Partial CDR3 DNA: TGTGCCAGCAGCGTAGGGGGGCTCGGATTCACTGAA.

As to this clone: The missing CDR3 end, 3 residues past where the read stops, is filled in from the germline J gene. The chain links TRBV18 to TRBJ1-4; 7 positions agree with TRBD1. V shed 4 bases, J shed 5 bases, and the junction held 16 bases outside the gene matches. The CDR3 covers 18 residues. Germline V gives CDR1 KGHSH, CDR2 LQKENI. The CDR3 sequence is CASSQTGTAPGTNEKLFF. Incomplete CDR3 DNA: TGTGCCAGCTCACAAACCGGGACAGCGCCGGGGACAAATGAAAAA.

In regard to this clone: Sequencing ends 3 residues short of the CDR3 end; the germline J gene provides the rest. The rearrangement links TRBV20-1 to TRBJ1-5, with no clear D. The germline V and J ends were trimmed by 2 bases and 0 bases, with 8 bases remaining between them. CDR1 DFQATT and CDR2 SNEGSKA come from the germline V gene (reference sequence). This CDR3 region has 14 residues. Partial CDR3 DNA: TGCAGTGCTAGATCCAGAACTAGCAATCAGCCC. It is translated as CSARSRTSNQP. The full CDR3 sequence reads CSARSRTSNQPQHF.

In regard to this clone: The CDR3 end falls 3 residues outside the read, so it is completed with the germline J gene. The chain recombines TRBV20-1 with TRBJ2-5; D might be TRBD1 or TRBD2, each matching 5 bases. V lost 1 base and J 5 bases, leaving 14 bases between the germline ends. The CDR3 sequence is 14 residues long. The germline gives CDR1 DFQATT, CDR2 SNEGSKA (reference sequence). CDR3 sequence: CSARVGQGDETQYF. Partial CDR3 DNA: TGCAGTGCTAGAGTTGGGCAGGGAGACGAGACC.